The 30 T cell receptor beta chains reported below all come from one sample, sequenced in a study of blood T cell repertoires in COVID-19. This table comes from immunoSEQ multiplex PCR, and its TCRdb copy is limited to in-frame clones, with some not included. Among 250,000 to 350,000 clones listed, roughly 90% were seen once. The sequenced material came from PBMCs or T cells enriched from blood (not recorded which). The receptors here all came from a man in his fifties or sixties who had recovered from COVID-19.

The V gene is TRBV2, the J gene TRBJ1-5; D gene uncertain. Per germline, CDR1 SNHLY and CDR2 FYNNEI. V was cut by 3 bases and J by 3 bases, with 12 bases left in between. The CDR3 consists of 15 residues. The DNA of the CDR3 is TGTGCCAGCAGTGATTTAGAGAAAATCAATCAGCCCCAGCATTTT. Amino acid sequence: CASSDLEKINQPQHF.

The chain employs TRBV7-9 and TRBJ2-7; 13 bases are a match to TRBD2. J lost 2 bases, V lost 5 bases, and 9 bases had no gene match. The CDR3 contains 17 residues. Germline CDR1 and CDR2: SEHNR and FQNEAQ (reference sequence). The CDR3, as DNA: TGTGCCAGCAGCCCTCGACTAGCGGGAGGCCAAACCTACGAGCAGTACTTC. Its protein is CASSPRLAGGQTYEQYF. Supplemented by reference TRBV7-9 and TRBJ2-7, the full variable domain reads DTGVSQNPRHKITKRGQNVTFRCDPISEHNRLYWYRQTLGQGPEFLTYFQNEAQLEKSRLLSDRFSAERPKGSFSTLEIQRTEQGDSAMYLCASSPRLAGGQTYEQYFGPGTRLTVT.

The rearrangement uses TRBV10-3 and TRBJ1-6; 8 positions match TRBD1. The CDR3 sequence is 13 residues long. J gave up 10 bases and V 7 bases, and 6 bases lay outside the gene matches. Germline loops: CDR1 ENHRY, CDR2 SYGVKD. The CDR3 nucleotides are TGTGCCATCACGGCACAGGGGGACTCACCCCTCCACTTT. Translation gives CAITAQGDSPLHF.

The chain couples TRBV7-2 to TRBJ1-5; D is undetermined. Trimming left V 3 bases short and J 4 bases short, with 7 bases between. CDR3 length equals 13 residues. The germline V gene has CDR1 SGHTA and CDR2 FQGNSA. The CDR3, as DNA: TGTGCCAGCAGCTTTTATGTAAATCAGCCCCAGCATTTT. As protein: CASSFYVNQPQHF. The full variable domain, rest sourced from reference TRBV7-2 and TRBJ1-5, is GAGVSQSPSNKVTEKGKDVELRCDPISGHTALYWYRQSLGQGLEFLIYFQGNSAPDKSGLPSDRFSAERTGGSVSTLTIQRTQQEDSAVYLCASSFYVNQPQHFGDGTRLSIL.

The chain uses TRBV28 and TRBJ1-1; D gene unclear. The CDR3 runs to 12 residues. Trimming cost V 7 bases and J 9 bases, with 15 bases left between them. Germline values: CDR1 MDHEN, CDR2 SYDVKM. CDR3 in amino acids: CASILPGRKAFF. The CDR3 region has the DNA TGTGCCAGCATCCTACCCGGGAGAAAAGCTTTCTTT.

The V call is TRBV18, the J call TRBJ1-1; TRBD1 agrees at 10 bases. CDR3 length equals 16 residues. Per the germline V gene, CDR1 is KGHSH and CDR2 is LQKENI. Unmatched junction bases numbered 8, after V lost 3 bases and J lost 4 bases. CDR3 in amino acids: CASSPTGGPGGTEAFF. Here the CDR3 DNA reads TGTGCCAGCTCACCGACAGGGGGCCCAGGCGGCACTGAAGCTTTCTTT.

The rearrangement joins TRBV18 to TRBJ2-5; TRBD1 agrees at 8 bases. V lost 3 bases to trimming and J lost 9 bases; unmatched junction nucleotides: 9. The CDR3 is 14 amino acids. The germline V gene has CDR1 KGHSH and CDR2 LQKENI. The CDR3 sequence: CASSPQGAPAAQYF. The DNA of the CDR3 is TGTGCCAGCTCACCGCAGGGGGCCCCAGCGGCCCAGTACTTC.

This sequence joins TRBV7-2 and TRBJ1-6; a weak D match, TRBD1 (5 bases). The CDR3 sequence is 15 residues long. The ends were cut back, 5 bases at V and 7 bases at J, with 15 bases in the middle. The germline CDR1 and CDR2 sequences are SGHTA and FQGNSA. In DNA form, the CDR3 reads TGTGCCAGCAGCCCCGTGAGACAGACAAATTCACCCCTCCACTTT. Translating it yields CASSPVRQTNSPLHF.

This chain links TRBV9 with TRBJ1-6; 8 nucleotides line up with TRBD1. The CDR3 sequence is 14 residues long. The germline V gene has CDR1 SGDLS and CDR2 YYNGEE. The ends lost 2 bases at V and 7 bases at J; junction bases unmatched: 2. The CDR3 sequence is CASSVGTGNSPLHF. CDR3 nucleotides: TGTGCCAGCAGCGTGGGGACAGGAAATTCACCCCTCCACTTT.

The chain carries TRBV5-6 and TRBJ2-5; weak D call: TRBD2 (5 bases). V lost 0 bases and J lost 7, with 13 bases in between. Germline V gene sequence: CDR1 SGHDT, CDR2 YYEEEE. CDR3 length: 14 amino acids. The CDR3 reads CASSLAGVGGTQYF. CDR3 nucleotides: TGTGCCAGCAGCTTGGCCGGGGTCGGTGGGACCCAGTACTTC. The complete variable domain, with remaining parts taken from reference TRBV5-6 and TRBJ2-5, reads DAGVTQSPTHLIKTRGQQVTLRCSPKSGHDTVSWYQQALGQGPQFIFQYYEEEERQRGNFPDRFSGHQFPNYSSELNVNALLLGDSALYLCASSLAGVGGTQYFGPGTRLLVL.

The rearrangement links TRBV9 to TRBJ2-7; a weak D match, TRBD2 (6 bases). The CDR3 consists of 15 residues. V lost 0 bases and J lost 2, with 12 bases in between. From germline, CDR1 is SGDLS and CDR2 YYNGEE. CDR3 coding DNA: TGTGCCAGCAGCGTAGGAGGCGGGATGGCCTACGAGCAGTACTTC. Protein sequence: CASSVGGGMAYEQYF. Complete variable domain (other parts from reference TRBV9 and TRBJ2-7): DSGVTQTPKHLITATGQRVTLRCSPRSGDLSVYWYQQSLDQGLQFLIQYYNGEERAKGNILERFSAQQFPDLHSELNLSSLELGDSALYFCASSVGGGMAYEQYFGPGTRLTVT.

The chain is built from TRBV19 and TRBJ1-2; 7 bases align to TRBD1. Germline assignment: CDR1 LNHDA and CDR2 SQIVND (reference sequence). There are 17 residues in the CDR3. Trimming cost V 1 base and J 3 bases; bases outside gene matches: 11. The DNA for the CDR3 is TGTGCCAGTAGTATAGGTTCCCACAGGGGACCTTACTATGGCTACACCTTC. It is translated as CASSIGSHRGPYYGYTF. The variable domain in full, with the rest retrieved from reference TRBV19 and TRBJ1-2, is DGGITQSPKYLFRKEGQNVTLSCEQNLNHDAMYWYRQDPGQGLRLIYYSQIVNDFQKGDIAEGYSVSREKKESFPLTVTSAQKNPTAFYLCASSIGSHRGPYYGYTFGSGTRLTVV.

This chain connects TRBV9 to TRBJ2-5, with 7 bases identical to TRBD2. This CDR3 region has 14 residues. V lost 4 bases, J lost 1 base, and 4 bases stayed unmatched. CDR1 and CDR2 from the germline V gene are SGDLS and YYNGEE. The CDR3 DNA sequence: TGTGCCAGCAGCCCCTGGGGGGGCCAAGAGACCCAGTACTTC. Protein: CASSPWGGQETQYF.

This clone was detected only once. This chain connects TRBV5-4 to TRBJ1-1; tentative D call: TRBD1 (5 bases). Germline V gives CDR1 SGHNT, CDR2 YYREEE (reference sequence). This CDR3 has 13 amino acids. V lost 1 base and J 7 bases, leaving 11 bases between the germline ends. In nucleotides, the CDR3 is TGTGCCAGCAGCTTGCATAGGGGTGGTGAAGCTTTCTTT. This gives the protein CASSLHRGGEAFF.

The CDR3 nucleotides are TGTGCCAGCAGCTTAGCTGGGACTAGCGGGAACCTTGAGCAGTACTTC. This translates into CASSLAGTSGNLEQYF. The rearrangement joins TRBV11-3 to TRBJ2-7; 13 bases agree with TRBD2. V shed 1 base and J 7 bases; nucleotides not matched to a gene: 7. The CDR3 covers 16 residues. Germline CDR1 SGHNT, CDR2 YENEEA.

The gene calls are TRBV19 and TRBJ1-5; no reliable D call. Germline CDR1 is LNHDA and CDR2 is SQIVND (reference sequence). The CDR3 totals 14 residues. The ends were cut back, 3 bases at V and 6 bases at J, with 12 bases in the middle. The CDR3 region has the DNA TGTGCCAGTAGTATTTCGGGGTCCGGTCAGCCCCAGCATTTT. It specifies CASSISGSGQPQHF.

This sequence joins TRBV5-1 and TRBJ1-5; the match to TRBD1 covers 7 bases. The CDR3 contains 14 residues. The V gene end was trimmed by 4 bases and the J gene end by 2 bases; junction bases not matched to a gene: 3. Germline CDR1 and CDR2: SGHRS and YFSETQ. The CDR3 is CASSRTGGNQPQHF. CDR3 nucleotide sequence: TGCGCCAGCAGCCGAACAGGGGGCAATCAGCCCCAGCATTTT. Filled out from reference TRBV5-1 and TRBJ1-5, the complete variable domain reads KAGVTQTPRYLIKTRGQQVTLSCSPISGHRSVSWYQQTPGQGLQFLFEYFSETQRNKGNFPGRFSGRQFSNSRSEMNVSTLELGDSALYLCASSRTGGNQPQHFGDGTRLSIL.

V and J are TRBV20-1 and TRBJ2-1; D remains ambiguous. The germline V gene has CDR1 DFQATT and CDR2 SNEGSKA (reference sequence). Trimming took off 4 bases at V and 10 bases at J, with 11 bases between the two ends. The CDR3 has 11 residues. CDR3 loop: CSANLVYEQFF. CDR3 DNA: TGCAGTGCTAACTTAGTCTACGAGCAGTTCTTC.

The gene calls are TRBV11-3 and TRBJ1-1, with 7 bases fitting TRBD1. Trimming at V came to 4 bases and at J to 3 bases, leaving 5 bases not matched to a gene. This CDR3 is 14 amino acids long. Germline CDR1 reads SGHNT; CDR2 reads YENEEA. The CDR3: CASSYRGGDTEAFF. The DNA of the CDR3 is TGTGCCAGCAGCTACAGGGGCGGGGACACTGAAGCTTTCTTT.

The gene calls are TRBV11-2 and TRBJ2-7; D unresolved. Germline CDR1 and CDR2: SGHAT and FQNNGV. The V and J ends lost 4 bases and 4 bases respectively, with 11 bases between them. The CDR3 runs 13 residues. CDR3 amino acids: CASSSDTDYEQYF. The CDR3 DNA reads TGTGCCAGCAGCTCCGACACCGATTACGAGCAGTACTTC.

The J gene is TRBJ2-2, the V gene TRBV7-9, with D possibly being TRBD2 (6 bases). The V gene lost 5 bases and the J gene lost 6 bases, with 22 bases spanning the gap. The CDR3 has 17 residues. Germline V CDR1 and CDR2: SEHNR, FQNEAQ (reference sequence). This CDR3 reads CASSRHSWTKPPGELFF. In nucleotides, the CDR3 is TGTGCCAGCAGCCGTCACTCGTGGACTAAACCCCCCGGGGAGCTGTTTTTT.

The DNA for the CDR3 is TGTGCCAGCAGCAAAGGTTGGGGACAGGGGGGACTTAATCAGCCCCAGCATTTT. The encoded protein is CASSKGWGQGGLNQPQHF. This rearrangement joins TRBV21-1 to TRBJ1-5; TRBD1 was called by the table and not checked on the DNA. TRBV21-1 is a recognized pseudogene. The CDR3 is 18 amino acids.

V usage is TRBV21-1 and J usage is TRBJ1-5. TRBV21-1 is a documented pseudogene. CDR3 length: 15 residues. Here the CDR3 DNA reads TGTGCCAGCAGCCGAACGGAGGAATTCGATCAGCCCCAGCATTTT. Amino acids: CASSRTEEFDQPQHF.

The chain has TRBV5-1 and TRBJ2-5, with TRBD2 identical over 11 bases. The V and J ends lost 0 bases and 4 bases, in that order; junction bases with no gene match: 8. The CDR3 extends over 17 amino acids. CDR1 SGHRS and CDR2 YFSETQ come from the germline V gene. DNA of the CDR3: TGCGCCAGCAGCTTGGGGGCCACTAGCGGGAGTATAGAGACCCAGTACTTC. This translates into CASSLGATSGSIETQYF.

This clone occurred once. This chain uses TRBV7-9 with TRBJ1-6; possible D gene TRBD1, 5 bases. This CDR3 is built from 13 residues. Germline V gene lookup returns CDR1 SEHNR and CDR2 FQNEAQ (reference sequence). Trimming left V 3 bases short and J 10 bases short, with 10 bases between. The CDR3 DNA reads as TGTGCCAGCAGCTTCGGGACTCAGTCACCCCTCCACTTT. Translating gives CASSFGTQSPLHF.

The chain recombines TRBV4-2 with TRBJ2-2; TRBD2 matches at 11 bases. In germline, CDR1 is LGHNA, CDR2 YNFKEQ. The CDR3 consists of 16 residues. J was trimmed by 2 bases and V by 4 bases; bases with no gene match: 3. CDR3 in amino acids: CASSPGTSGNTGELFF. The DNA for the CDR3 is TGTGCCAGCAGCCCAGGGACTAGCGGAAACACCGGGGAGCTGTTTTTT.

This chain uses TRBV2 with TRBJ2-2; D may be TRBD1 (5 bases). Germline values: CDR1 SNHLY, CDR2 FYNNEI. Trimming shortened V by 8 bases and J by 4 bases, and 14 bases separated the two germline ends. The CDR3 loop spans 14 amino acids. The CDR3 loop reads CASQTRTRTGELFF. For the CDR3, the DNA is TGTGCCAGCCAGACCCGGACACGCACCGGGGAGCTGTTTTTT.

The chain combines TRBV19 with TRBJ2-7; 9 nucleotides align to TRBD1. V trimming: 5 bases; J trimming: 3 bases; junction bases outside the gene matches: 8. The V gene's germline CDR1 is LNHDA and CDR2 SQIVND (reference sequence). This CDR3 has 15 amino acids. CDR3 loop: CASSSRTGEFYEQYF. For the CDR3, the DNA is TGTGCCAGTAGTTCAAGGACAGGGGAGTTCTACGAGCAGTACTTC. The full variable domain, its missing parts supplied by reference TRBV19 and TRBJ2-7, is DGGITQSPKYLFRKEGQNVTLSCEQNLNHDAMYWYRQDPGQGLRLIYYSQIVNDFQKGDIAEGYSVSREKKESFPLTVTSAQKNPTAFYLCASSSRTGEFYEQYFGPGTRLTVT.

J is TRBJ1-4 and V is TRBV10-3, with D possibly being TRBD1 (5 bases). This CDR3 comprises 14 residues. V was trimmed by 10 bases and J by 8 bases, leaving 20 bases between them. Per germline, CDR1 ENHRY and CDR2 SYGVKD. The CDR3 bases are TGTGCCACCTCGGTCCCTGGGGAGGGGGAAAAACTGTTTTTT. Translated: CATSVPGEGEKLFF.

This chain joins TRBV14 and TRBJ1-3; perhaps TRBD1 as D (5 bases). This CDR3 is 16 amino acids long. Germline loops: CDR1 SGHDN, CDR2 FVKESK. Deletions cut 1 base from V and 1 base from J, with 11 bases between. The CDR3 region has the DNA TGTGCCAGCAGCCAAGGGTCAGGGATTTCTGGAAACACCATATATTTT. Its translation: CASSQGSGISGNTIYF.